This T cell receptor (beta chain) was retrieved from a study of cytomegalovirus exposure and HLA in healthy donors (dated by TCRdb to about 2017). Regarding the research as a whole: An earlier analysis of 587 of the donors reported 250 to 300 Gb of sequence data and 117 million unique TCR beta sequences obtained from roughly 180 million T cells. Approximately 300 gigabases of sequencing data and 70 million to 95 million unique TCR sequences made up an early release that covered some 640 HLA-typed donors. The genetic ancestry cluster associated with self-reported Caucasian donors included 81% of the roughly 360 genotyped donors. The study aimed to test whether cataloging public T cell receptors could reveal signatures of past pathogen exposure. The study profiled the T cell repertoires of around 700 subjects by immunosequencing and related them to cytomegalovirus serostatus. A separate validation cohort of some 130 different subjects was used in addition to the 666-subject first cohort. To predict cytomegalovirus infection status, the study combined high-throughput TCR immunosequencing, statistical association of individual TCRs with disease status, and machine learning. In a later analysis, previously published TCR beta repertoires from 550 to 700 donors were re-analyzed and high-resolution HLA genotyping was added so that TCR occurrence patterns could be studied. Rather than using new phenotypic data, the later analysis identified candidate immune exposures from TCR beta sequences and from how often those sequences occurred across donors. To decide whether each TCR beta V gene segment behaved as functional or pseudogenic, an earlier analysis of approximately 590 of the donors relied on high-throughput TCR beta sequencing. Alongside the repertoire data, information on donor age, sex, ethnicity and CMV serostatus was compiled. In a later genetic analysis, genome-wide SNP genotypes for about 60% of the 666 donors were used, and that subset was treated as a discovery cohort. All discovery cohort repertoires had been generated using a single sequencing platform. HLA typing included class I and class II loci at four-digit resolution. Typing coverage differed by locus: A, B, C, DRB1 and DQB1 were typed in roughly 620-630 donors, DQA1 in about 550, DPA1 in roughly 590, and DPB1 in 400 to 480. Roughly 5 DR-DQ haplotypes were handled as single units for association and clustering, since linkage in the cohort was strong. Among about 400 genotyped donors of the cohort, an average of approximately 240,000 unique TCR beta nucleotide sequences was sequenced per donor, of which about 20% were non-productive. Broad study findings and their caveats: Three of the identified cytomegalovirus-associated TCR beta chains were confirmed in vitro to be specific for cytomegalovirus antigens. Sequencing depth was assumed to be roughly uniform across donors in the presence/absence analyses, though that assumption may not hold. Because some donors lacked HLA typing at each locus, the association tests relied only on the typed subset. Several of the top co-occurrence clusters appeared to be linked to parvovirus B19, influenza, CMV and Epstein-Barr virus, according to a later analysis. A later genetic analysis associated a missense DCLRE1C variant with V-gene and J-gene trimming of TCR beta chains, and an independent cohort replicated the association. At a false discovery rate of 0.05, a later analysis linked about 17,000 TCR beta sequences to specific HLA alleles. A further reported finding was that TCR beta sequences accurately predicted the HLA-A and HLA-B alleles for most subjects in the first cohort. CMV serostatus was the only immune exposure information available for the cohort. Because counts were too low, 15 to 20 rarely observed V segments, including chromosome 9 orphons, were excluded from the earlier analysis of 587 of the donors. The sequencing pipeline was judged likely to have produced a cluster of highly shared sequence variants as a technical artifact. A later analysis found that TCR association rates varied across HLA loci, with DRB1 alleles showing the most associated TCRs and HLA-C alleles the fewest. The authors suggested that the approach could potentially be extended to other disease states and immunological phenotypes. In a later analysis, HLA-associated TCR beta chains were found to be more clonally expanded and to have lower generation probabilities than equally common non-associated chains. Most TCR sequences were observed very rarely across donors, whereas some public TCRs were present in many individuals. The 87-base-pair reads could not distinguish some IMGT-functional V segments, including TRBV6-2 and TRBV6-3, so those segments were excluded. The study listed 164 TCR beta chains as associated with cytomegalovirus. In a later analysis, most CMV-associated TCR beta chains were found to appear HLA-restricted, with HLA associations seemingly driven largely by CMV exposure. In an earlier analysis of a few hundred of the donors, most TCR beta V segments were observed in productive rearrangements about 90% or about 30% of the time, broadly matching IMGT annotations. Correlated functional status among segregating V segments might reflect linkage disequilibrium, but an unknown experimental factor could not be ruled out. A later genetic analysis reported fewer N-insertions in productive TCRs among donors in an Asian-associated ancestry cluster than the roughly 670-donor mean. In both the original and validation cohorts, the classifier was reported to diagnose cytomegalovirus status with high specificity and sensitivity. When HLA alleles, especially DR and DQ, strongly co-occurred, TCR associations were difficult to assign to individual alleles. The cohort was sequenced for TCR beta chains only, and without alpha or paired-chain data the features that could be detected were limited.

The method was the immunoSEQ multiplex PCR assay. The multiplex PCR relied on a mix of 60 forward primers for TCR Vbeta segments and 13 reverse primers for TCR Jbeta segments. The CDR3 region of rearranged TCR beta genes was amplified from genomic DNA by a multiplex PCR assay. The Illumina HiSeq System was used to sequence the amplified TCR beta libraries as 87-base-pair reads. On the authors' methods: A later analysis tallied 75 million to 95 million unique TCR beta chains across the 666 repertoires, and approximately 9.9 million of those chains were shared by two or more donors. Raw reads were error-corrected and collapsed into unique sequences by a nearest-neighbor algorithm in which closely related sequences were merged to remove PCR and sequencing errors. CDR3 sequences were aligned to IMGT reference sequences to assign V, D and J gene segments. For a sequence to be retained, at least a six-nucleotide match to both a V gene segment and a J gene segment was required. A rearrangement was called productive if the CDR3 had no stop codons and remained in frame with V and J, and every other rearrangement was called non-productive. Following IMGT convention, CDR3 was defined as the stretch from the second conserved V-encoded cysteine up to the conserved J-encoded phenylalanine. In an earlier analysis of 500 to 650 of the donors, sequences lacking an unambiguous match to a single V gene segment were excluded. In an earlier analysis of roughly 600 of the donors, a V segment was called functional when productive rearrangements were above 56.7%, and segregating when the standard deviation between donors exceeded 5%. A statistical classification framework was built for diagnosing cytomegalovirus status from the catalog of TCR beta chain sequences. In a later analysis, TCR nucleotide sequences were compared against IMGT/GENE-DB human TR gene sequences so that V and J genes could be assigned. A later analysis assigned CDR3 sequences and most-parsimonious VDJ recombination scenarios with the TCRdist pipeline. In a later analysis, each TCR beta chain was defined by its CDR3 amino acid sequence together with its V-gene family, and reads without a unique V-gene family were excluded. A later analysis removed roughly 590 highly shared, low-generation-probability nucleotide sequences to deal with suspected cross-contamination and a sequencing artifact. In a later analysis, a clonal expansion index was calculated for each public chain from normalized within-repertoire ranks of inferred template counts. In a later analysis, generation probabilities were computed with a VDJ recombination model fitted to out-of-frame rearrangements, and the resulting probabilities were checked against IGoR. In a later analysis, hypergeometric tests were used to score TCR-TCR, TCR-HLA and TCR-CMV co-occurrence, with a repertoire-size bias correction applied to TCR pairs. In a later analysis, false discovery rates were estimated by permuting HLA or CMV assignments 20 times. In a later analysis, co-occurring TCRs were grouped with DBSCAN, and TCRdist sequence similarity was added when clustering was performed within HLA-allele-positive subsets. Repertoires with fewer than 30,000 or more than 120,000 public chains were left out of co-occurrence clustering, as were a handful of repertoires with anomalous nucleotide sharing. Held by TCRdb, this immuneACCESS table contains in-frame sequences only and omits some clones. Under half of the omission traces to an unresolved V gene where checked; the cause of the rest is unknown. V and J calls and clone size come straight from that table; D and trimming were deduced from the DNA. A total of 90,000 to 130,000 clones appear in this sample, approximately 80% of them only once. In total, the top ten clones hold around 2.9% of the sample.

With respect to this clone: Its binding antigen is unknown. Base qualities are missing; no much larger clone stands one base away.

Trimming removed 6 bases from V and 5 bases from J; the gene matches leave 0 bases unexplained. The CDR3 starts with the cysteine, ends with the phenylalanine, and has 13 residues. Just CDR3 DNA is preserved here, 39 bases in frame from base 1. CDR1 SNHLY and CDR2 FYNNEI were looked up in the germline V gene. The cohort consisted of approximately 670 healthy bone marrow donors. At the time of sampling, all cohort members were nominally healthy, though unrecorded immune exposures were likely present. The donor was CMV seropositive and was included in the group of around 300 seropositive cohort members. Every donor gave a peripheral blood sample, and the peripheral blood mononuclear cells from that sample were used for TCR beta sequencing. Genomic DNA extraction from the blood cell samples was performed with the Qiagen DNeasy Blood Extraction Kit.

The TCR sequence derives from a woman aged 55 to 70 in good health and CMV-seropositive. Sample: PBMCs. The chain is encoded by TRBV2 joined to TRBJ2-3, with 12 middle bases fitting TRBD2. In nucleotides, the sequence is TGTGCCAGCAGGGGACTAGCGGGAGATACGCAGTATTTT. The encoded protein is CASRGLAGDTQYF. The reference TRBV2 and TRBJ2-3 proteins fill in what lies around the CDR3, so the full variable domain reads EPEVTQTPSHQVTQMGQEVILRCVPISNHLYFYWYRQILGQKVEFLVSFYNNEISEKSEIFDDQFSVERPDGSNFTLKIRSTKLEDSAMYFCASRGLAGDTQYFGPGTRLTVL.